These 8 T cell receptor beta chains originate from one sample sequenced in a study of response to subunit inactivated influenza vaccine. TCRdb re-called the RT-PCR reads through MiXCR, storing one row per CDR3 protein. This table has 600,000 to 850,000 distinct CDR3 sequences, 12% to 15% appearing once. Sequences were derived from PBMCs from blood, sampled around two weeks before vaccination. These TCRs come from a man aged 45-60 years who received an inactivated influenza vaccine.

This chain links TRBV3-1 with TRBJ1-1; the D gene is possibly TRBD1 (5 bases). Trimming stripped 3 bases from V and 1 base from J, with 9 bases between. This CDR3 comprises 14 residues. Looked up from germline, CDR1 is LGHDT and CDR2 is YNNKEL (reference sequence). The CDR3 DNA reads TGTGCCAGCAGCCAGAGGACATCGAACACTGAAGCTTTCTTT. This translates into CASSQRTSNTEAFF.

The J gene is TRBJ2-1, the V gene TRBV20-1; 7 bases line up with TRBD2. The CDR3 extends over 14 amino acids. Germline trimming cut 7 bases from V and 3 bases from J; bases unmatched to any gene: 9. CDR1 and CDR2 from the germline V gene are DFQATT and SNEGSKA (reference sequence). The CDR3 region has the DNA TGCAGTGGACTACCGGGACTACTCTACAATGAGCAGTTCTTC. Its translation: CSGLPGLLYNEQFF.

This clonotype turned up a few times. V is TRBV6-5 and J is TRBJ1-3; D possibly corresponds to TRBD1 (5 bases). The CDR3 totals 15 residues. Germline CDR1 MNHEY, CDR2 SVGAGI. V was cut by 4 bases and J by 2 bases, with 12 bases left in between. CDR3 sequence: CASSSLSRAGNTIYF. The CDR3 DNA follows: TGTGCCAGCAGTTCGCTCAGCAGGGCTGGAAACACCATATATTTT.

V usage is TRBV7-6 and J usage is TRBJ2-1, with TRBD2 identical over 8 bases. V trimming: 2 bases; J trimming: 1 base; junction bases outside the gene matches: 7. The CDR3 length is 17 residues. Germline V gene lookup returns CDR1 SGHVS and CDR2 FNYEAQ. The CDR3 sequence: CASSLISGEFSYNEQFF. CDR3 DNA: TGTGCCAGCAGCTTAATTAGCGGGGAATTTTCCTACAATGAGCAGTTCTTC.

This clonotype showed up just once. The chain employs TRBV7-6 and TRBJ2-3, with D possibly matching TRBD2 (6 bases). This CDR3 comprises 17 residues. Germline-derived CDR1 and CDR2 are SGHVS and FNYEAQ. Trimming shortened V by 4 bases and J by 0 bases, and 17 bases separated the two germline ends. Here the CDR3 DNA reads TGTGCCAGCAGCTCCCAGGGACTGTCTATTAGCACAGATACGCAGTATTTT. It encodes CASSSQGLSISTDTQYF.

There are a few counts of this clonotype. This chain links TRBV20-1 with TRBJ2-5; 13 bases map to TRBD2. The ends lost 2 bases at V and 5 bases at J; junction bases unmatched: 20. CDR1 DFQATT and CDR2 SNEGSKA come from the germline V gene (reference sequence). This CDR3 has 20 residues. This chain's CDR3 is CSARHIPGLAGVGGGETQYF. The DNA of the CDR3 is TGCAGTGCTAGACACATACCCGGACTAGCGGGGGTCGGCGGGGGTGAGACCCAGTACTTC.

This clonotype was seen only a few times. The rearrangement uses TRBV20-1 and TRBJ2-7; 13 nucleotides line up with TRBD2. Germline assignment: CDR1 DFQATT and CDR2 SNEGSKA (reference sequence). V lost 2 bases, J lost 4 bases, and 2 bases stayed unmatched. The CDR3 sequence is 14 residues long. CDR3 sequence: CSARRLAGGYEQYF. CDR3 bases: TGCAGTGCTAGACGACTAGCGGGGGGATACGAGCAGTACTTC.

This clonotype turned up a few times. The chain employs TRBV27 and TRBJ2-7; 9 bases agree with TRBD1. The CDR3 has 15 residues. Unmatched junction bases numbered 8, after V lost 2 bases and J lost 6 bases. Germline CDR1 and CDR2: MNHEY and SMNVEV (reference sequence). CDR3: CASSLLGTGSVEQYF. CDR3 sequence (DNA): TGTGCCAGCAGTTTACTCGGGACAGGGTCCGTCGAGCAGTACTTC.